The subject of this entry is one T cell receptor (beta chain). There are 19 residues in the CDR3. Germline lookup yields CDR1 SGHVS and CDR2 FNYEAQ. Trimming cost V 4 bases and J 2 bases; bases outside gene matches: 15. The sample is drawn from a study of shared clonotypes between healthy human individuals. Study at large: Each donor had three CD4 naive, three CD4 memory, two CD8 naive and one CD8 memory plate.

Only in-frame clones appear in the TCRdb table, and some are missing; sequencing was by immunoSEQ multiplex PCR. The sample carries some 2.3 million clones, more than 85% recorded once. This clonotype was sampled from a young man in good health. Some clones in this sample may be carry-over from other donors' samples. The genes are TRBV7-6 and TRBJ2-4, with TRBD1 matching over 9 bases. The sample comprised naive CD4+ T cells from PBMCs. Subset meaning: CD45RA+ positively selected. The CDR3 reads CASSYLVPGQGGTKNIQYF. The CDR3 coding sequence is TGTGCCAGCAGCTACCTAGTCCCGGGACAGGGAGGGACCAAAAACATTCAGTACTTC.